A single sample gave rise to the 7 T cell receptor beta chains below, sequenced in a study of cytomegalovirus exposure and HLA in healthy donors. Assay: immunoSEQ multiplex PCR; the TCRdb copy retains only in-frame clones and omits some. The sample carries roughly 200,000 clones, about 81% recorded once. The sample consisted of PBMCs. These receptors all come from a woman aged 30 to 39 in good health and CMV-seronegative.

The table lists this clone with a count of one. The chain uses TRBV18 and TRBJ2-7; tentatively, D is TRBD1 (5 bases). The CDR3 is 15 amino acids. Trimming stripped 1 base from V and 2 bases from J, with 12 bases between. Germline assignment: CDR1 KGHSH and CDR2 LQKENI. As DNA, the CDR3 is TGTGCCAGCTCACCACTCGGTTCAGGGCCCTACGAGCAGTACTTC. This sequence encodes CASSPLGSGPYEQYF.

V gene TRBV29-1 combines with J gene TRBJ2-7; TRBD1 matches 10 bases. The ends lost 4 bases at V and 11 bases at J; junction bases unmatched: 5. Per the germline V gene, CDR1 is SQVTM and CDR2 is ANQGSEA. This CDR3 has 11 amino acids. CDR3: CSVGDRGFEYF. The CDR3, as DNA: TGCAGCGTTGGGGACAGGGGATTTGAGTACTTC.

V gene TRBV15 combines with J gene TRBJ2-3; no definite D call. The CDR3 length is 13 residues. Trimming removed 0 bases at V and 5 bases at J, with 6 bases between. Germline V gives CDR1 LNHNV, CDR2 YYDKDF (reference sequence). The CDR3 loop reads CATSRDREDTQYF. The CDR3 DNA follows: TGTGCCACCAGCAGAGATAGAGAAGATACGCAGTATTTT.

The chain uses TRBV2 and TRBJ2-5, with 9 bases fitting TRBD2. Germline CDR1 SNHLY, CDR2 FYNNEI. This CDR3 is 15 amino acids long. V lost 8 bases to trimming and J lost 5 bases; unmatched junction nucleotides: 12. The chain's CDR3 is CASGIGRGGRETQYF. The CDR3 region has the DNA TGTGCCAGCGGGATTGGGCGGGGGGGCCGCGAGACCCAGTACTTC. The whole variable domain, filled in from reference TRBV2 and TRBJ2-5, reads EPEVTQTPSHQVTQMGQEVILRCVPISNHLYFYWYRQILGQKVEFLVSFYNNEISEKSEIFDDQFSVERPDGSNFTLKIRSTKLEDSAMYFCASGIGRGGRETQYFGPGTRLLVL.

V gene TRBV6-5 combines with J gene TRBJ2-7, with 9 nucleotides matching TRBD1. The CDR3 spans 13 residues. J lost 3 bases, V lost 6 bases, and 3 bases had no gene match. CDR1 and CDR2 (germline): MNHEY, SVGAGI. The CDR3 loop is CASSWDRDYEQYF. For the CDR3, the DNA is TGTGCCAGCAGCTGGGACAGGGACTACGAGCAGTACTTC.

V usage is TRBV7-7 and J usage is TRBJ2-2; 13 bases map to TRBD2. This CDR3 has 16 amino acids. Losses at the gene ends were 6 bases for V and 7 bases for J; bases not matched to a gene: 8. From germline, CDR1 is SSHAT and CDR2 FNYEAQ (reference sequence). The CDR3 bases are TGTGCCAGCAGGCGAACTAGCGGGAGGGCCGGCGGGGAGCTGTTTTTT. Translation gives CASRRTSGRAGGELFF. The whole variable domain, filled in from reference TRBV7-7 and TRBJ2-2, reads GAGVSQSPRYKVTKRGQDVTLRCDPISSHATLYWYQQALGQGPEFLTYFNYEAQPDKSGLPSDRFSAERPEGSISTLTIQRTEQRDSAMYRCASRRTSGRAGGELFFGEGSRLTVL.

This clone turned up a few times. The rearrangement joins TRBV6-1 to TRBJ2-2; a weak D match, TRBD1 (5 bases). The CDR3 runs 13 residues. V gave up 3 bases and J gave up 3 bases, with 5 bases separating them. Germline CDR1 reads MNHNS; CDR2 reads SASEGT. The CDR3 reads CASSDRDTGELFF. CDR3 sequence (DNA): TGTGCCAGCAGTGACAGGGACACCGGGGAGCTGTTTTTT.